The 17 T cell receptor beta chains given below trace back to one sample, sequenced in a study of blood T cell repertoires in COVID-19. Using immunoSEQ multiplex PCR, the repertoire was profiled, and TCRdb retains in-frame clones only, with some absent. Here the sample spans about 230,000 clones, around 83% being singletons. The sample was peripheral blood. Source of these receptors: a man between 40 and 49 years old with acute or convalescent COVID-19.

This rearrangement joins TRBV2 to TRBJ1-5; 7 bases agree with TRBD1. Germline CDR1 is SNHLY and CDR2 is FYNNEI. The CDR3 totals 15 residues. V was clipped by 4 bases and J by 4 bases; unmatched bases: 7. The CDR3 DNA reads TGTGCCAGCAGTGTACAGGGGTTGCATAATCAGCCCCAGCATTTT. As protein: CASSVQGLHNQPQHF.

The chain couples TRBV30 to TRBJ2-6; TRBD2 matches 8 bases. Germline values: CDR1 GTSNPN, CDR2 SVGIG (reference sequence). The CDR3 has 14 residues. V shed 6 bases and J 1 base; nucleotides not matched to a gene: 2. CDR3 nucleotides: TGTGCCTGCGGCGGGGGGTCTGGGGCCAACGTCCTGACTTTC. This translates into CACGGGSGANVLTF.

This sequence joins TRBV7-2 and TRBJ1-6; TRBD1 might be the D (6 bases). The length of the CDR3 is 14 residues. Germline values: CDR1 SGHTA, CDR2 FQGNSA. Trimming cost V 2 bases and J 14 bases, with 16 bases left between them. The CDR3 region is CASSLRDTRVTLHF. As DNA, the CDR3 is TGTGCCAGCAGCTTAAGGGACACCCGCGTGACCCTCCACTTT.

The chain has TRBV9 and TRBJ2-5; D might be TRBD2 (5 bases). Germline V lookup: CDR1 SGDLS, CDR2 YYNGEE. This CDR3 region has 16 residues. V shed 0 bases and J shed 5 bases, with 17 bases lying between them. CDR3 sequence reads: CASSVAGLGRVETQYF. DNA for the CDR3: TGTGCCAGCAGCGTAGCGGGGTTGGGTCGGGTGGAGACCCAGTACTTC. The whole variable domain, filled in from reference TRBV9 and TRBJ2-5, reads DSGVTQTPKHLITATGQRVTLRCSPRSGDLSVYWYQQSLDQGLQFLIQYYNGEERAKGNILERFSAQQFPDLHSELNLSSLELGDSALYFCASSVAGLGRVETQYFGPGTRLLVL.

In nucleotides, the CDR3 is TGTGCCAGCAGCCAAGTGATAGGGGGACAAACCGGGGAGCTGTTTTTT. Its translation is CASSQVIGGQTGELFF. The chain employs TRBV3-1 (or the pseudogene TRBV3-2) and TRBJ2-2; perhaps TRBD1 as D (6 bases). CDR3 length: 16 residues. Germline loops: CDR1 LGHDT, CDR2 YNNKEL (reference sequence). The ends were cut back, 1 base at V and 5 bases at J, with 14 bases in the middle.

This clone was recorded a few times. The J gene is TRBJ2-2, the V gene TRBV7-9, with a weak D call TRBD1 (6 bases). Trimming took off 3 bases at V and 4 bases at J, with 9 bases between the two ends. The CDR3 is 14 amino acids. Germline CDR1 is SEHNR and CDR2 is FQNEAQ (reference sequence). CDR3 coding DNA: TGTGCCAGCAGCTTCAGGGGAACCACCGGGGAGCTGTTTTTT. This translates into CASSFRGTTGELFF.

The CDR3 DNA is TGTGCCAGCAGTACGCCGAGCAGCGCCTACGAGCAGTACTTC. Amino acid sequence: CASSTPSSAYEQYF. The rearrangement joins TRBV28 to TRBJ2-7; unclear D gene. Trimming took 5 bases from V and 2 from J, leaving 13 bases between them. Germline CDR1 MDHEN, CDR2 SYDVKM. The CDR3 spans 14 residues.

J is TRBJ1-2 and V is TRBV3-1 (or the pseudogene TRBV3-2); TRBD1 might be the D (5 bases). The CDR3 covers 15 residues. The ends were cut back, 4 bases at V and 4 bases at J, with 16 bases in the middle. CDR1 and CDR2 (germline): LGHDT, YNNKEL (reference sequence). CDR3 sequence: CASSRNGRGIYGYTF. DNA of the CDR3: TGTGCCAGCAGCCGAAATGGGCGGGGGATCTATGGCTACACCTTC.

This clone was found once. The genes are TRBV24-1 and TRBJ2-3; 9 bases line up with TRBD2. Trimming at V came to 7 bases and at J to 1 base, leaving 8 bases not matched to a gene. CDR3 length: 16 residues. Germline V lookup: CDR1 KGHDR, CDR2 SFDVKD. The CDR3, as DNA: TGTGCCACCAGCCAGACTAGCGGCCGGGGCACAGATACGCAGTATTTT. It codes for CATSQTSGRGTDTQYF.

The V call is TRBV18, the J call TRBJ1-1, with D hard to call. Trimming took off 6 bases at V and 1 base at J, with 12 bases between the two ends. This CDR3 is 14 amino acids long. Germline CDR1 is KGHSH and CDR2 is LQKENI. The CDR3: CASSPQTGNTEAFF. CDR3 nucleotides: TGTGCCAGCTCGCCTCAGACGGGGAACACTGAAGCTTTCTTT.

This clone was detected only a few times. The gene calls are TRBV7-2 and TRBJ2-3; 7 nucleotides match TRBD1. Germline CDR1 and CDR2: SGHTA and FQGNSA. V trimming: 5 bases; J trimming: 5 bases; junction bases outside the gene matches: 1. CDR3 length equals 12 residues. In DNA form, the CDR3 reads TGTGCCAGCAGCCGGGACAGAGATACGCAGTATTTT. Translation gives CASSRDRDTQYF. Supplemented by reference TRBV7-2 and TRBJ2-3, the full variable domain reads GAGVSQSPSNKVTEKGKDVELRCDPISGHTALYWYRQSLGQGLEFLIYFQGNSAPDKSGLPSDRFSAERTGGSVSTLTIQRTQQEDSAVYLCASSRDRDTQYFGPGTRLTVL.

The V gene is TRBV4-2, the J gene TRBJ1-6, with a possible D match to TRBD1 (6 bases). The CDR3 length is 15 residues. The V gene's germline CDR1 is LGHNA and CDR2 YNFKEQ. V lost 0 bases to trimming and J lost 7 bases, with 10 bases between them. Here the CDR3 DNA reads TGTGCCAGCAGCCAAGAAACAGGGATGAATTCACCCCTCCACTTT. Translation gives CASSQETGMNSPLHF.

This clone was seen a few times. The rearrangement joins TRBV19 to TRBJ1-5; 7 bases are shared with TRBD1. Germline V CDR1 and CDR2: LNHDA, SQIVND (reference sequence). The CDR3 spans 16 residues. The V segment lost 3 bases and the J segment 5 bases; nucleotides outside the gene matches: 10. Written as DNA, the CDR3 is TGTGCCAGTAGTATTATGGAGGGGGCCAGAGATCAGCCCCAGCATTTT. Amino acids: CASSIMEGARDQPQHF.

The CDR3 region is CASSSTSRTAYTGELFF. The DNA for the CDR3 is TGTGCCAGCAGCTCCACGTCCCGGACAGCCTACACCGGGGAGCTGTTTTTT. The gene calls are TRBV5-6 and TRBJ2-2; tentatively, D is TRBD1 (6 bases). CDR1 SGHDT and CDR2 YYEEEE come from the germline V gene. With 3 bases removed from V and 3 bases from J, the gap between germline ends came to 18 bases. The CDR3 covers 17 residues.

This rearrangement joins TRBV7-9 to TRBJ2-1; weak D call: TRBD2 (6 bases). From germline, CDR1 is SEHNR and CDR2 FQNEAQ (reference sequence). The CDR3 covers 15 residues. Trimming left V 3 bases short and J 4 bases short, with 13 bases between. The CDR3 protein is CASSLTGDRYNEQFF. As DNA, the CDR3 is TGTGCCAGCAGCTTGACGGGGGACCGATACAATGAGCAGTTCTTC.

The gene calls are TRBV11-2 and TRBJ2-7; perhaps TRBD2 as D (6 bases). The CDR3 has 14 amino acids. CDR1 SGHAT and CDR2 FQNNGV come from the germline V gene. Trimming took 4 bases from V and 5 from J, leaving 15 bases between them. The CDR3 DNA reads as TGTGCCAGCAGCTGGTCCGCGGGGCTCGACGAGCAGTACTTC. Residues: CASSWSAGLDEQYF.

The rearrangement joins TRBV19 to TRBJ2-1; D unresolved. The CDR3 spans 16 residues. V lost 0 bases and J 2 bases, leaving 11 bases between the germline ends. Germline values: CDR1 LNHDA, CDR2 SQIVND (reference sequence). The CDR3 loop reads CASSIEAQVTYNEQFF. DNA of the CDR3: TGTGCCAGTAGTATAGAGGCCCAGGTTACCTACAATGAGCAGTTCTTC.